This TCR beta chain comes out of a study of T cells of healthy individuals. This CDR3 spans 13 amino acids. The germline V gene encodes CDR1 SGHNT and CDR2 YENEEA. V lost 3 bases and J lost 7, with 7 bases in between. From the 5' RACE reads, TCRdb called clonotypes with MiXCR, one entry per CDR3 protein. Of about 53,000 distinct CDR3 sequences listed, over 12% are singletons. Ten or more counts support this clonotype. The V call is TRBV11-3, the J call TRBJ1-6, with D possibly TRBD1 on 6 matching bases. The receptor's source is a human donor in good health. The CDR3 sequence: CASSFGQNSPLHF. CDR3 nucleotides: TGTGCCAGCAGCTTTGGACAGAATTCACCCCTCCACTTT. Together with reference TRBV11-3 and TRBJ1-6, the CDR3 gives the full variable domain: EAGVVQSPRYKIIEKKQPVAFWCNPISGHNTLYWYLQNLGQGPELLIRYENEEAVDDSQLPKDRFSAERLKGVDSTLKIQPAELGDSAVYLCASSFGQNSPLHFGNGTRLTVT.